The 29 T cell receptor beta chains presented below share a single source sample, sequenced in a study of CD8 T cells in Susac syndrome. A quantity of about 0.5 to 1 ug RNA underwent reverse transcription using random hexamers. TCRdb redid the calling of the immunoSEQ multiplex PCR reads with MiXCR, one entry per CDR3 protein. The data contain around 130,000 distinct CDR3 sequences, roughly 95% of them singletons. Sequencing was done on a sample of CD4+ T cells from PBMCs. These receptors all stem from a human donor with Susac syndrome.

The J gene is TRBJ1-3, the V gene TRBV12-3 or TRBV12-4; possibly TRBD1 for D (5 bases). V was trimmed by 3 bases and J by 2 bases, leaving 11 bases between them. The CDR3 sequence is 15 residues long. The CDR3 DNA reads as TGTGCCAGCAGTTTTGTGGCGGGGCCTGGAAACACCATATATTTT. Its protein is CASSFVAGPGNTIYF.

CDR3 sequence reads: CASSLAALYNEQFF. In DNA form, the CDR3 reads TGTGCCAGCAGCTTAGCAGCCCTATACAATGAGCAGTTCTTC. The J gene is TRBJ2-1, the V gene TRBV7-3, with D hard to call. V lost 2 bases to trimming and J lost 4 bases, with 9 bases between them. The length of the CDR3 is 14 residues. Per germline, CDR1 SGHTA and CDR2 FQGTGA.

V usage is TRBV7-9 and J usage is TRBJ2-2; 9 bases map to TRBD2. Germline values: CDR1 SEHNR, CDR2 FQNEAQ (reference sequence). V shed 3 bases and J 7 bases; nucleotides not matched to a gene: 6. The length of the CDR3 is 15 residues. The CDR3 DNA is TGTGCCAGCAGCTTTCGTAGCGGGAGTATCGGGGAGCTGTTTTTT. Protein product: CASSFRSGSIGELFF.

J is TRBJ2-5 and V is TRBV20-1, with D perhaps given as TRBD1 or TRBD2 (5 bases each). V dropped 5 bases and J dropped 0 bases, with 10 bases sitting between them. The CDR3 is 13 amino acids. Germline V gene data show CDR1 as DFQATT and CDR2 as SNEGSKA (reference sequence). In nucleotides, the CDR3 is TGCAGTGCTTCGGGGCAGTACCAAGAGACCCAGTACTTC. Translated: CSASGQYQETQYF.

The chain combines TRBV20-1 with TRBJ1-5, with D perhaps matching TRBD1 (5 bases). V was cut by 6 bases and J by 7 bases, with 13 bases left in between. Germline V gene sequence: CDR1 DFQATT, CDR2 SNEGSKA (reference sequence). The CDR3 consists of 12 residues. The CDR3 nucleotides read TGCAGTGCGAGCAGGGTTGTCCAGCCCCAGCATTTT. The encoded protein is CSASRVVQPQHF.

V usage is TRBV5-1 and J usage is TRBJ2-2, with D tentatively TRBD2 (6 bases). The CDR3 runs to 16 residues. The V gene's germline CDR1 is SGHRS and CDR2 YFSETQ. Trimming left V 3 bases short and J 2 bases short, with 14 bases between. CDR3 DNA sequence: TGCGCCAGCAGCTGGGACTCCCCGGCAAACACCGGGGAGCTGTTTTTT. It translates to CASSWDSPANTGELFF.

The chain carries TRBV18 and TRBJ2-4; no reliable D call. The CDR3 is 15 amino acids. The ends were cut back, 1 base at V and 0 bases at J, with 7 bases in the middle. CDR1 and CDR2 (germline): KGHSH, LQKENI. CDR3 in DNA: TGTGCCAGCTCACCACTAGAGGAAGCCAAAAACATTCAGTACTTC. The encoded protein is CASSPLEEAKNIQYF.

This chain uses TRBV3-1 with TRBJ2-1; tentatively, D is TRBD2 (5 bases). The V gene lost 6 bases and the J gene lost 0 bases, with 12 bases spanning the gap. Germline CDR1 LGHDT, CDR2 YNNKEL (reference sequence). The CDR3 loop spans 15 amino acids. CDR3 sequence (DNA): TGTGCCAGCAGGGAGCGGAGAGGCTCCTACAATGAGCAGTTCTTC. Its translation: CASRERRGSYNEQFF.

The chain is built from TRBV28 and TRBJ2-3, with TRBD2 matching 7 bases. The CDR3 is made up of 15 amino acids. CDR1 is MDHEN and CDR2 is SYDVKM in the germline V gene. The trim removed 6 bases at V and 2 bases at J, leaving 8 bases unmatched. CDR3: CASSQTSVLTDTQYF. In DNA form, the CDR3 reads TGTGCCAGCAGCCAAACTAGCGTCCTCACAGATACGCAGTATTTT.

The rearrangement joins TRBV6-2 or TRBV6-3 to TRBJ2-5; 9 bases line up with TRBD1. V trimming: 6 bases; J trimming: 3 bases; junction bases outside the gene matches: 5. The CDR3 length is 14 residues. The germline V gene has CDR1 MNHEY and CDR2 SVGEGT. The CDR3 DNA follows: TGTGCCAGCAGACAGGACAGGGGAGAAGAGACCCAGTACTTC. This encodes CASRQDRGEETQYF.

The CDR3 bases are TGTGCCACCCCCTCAGGGACAGGGGGCTCCCCTAGCAATCAGCCCCAGCATTTT. It is translated as CATPSGTGGSPSNQPQHF. The V and J genes are TRBV24-1 and TRBJ1-5, with 12 positions matching TRBD1. The V gene's germline CDR1 is KGHDR and CDR2 SFDVKD. The CDR3 totals 18 residues. V was pared by 9 bases and J by 0 bases, with 11 bases of the junction left unmatched.

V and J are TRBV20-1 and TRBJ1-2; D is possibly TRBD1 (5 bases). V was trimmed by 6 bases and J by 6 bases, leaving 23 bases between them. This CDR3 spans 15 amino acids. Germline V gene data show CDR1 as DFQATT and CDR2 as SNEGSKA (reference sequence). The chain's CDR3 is CSASDQQGRADGYTF. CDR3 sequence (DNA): TGCAGTGCCTCGGATCAGCAGGGCCGTGCTGATGGCTACACCTTC.

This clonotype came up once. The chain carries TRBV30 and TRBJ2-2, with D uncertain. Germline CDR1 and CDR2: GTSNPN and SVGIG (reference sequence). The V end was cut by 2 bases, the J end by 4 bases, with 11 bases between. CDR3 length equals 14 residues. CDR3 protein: CAWSTARTTGELFF. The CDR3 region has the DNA TGTGCCTGGAGTACGGCCAGGACCACCGGGGAGCTGTTTTTT.

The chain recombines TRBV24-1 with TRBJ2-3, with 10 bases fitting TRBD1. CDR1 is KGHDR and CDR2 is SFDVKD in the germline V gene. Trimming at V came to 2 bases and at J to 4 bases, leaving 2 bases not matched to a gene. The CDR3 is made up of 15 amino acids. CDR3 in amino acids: CATSDSGTGADTQYF. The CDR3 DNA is TGTGCCACCAGTGATTCCGGGACAGGGGCAGATACGCAGTATTTT.

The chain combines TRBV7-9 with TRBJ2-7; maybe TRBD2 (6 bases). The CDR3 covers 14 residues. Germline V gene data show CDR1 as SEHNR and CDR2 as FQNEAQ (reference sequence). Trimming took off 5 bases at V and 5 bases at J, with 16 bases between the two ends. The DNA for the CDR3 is TGTGCCAGCAGCCCGGAGGGATTCGTCAACGAGCAGTACTTC. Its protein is CASSPEGFVNEQYF. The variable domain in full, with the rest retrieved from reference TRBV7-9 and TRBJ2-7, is DTGVSQNPRHKITKRGQNVTFRCDPISEHNRLYWYRQTLGQGPEFLTYFQNEAQLEKSRLLSDRFSAERPKGSFSTLEIQRTEQGDSAMYLCASSPEGFVNEQYFGPGTRLTVT.

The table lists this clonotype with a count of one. The CDR3 here is CSARGGTRAYEQYF. CDR3 nucleotide sequence: TGCAGTGCTAGAGGGGGGACTAGGGCCTACGAGCAGTACTTC. The chain carries TRBV20-1 and TRBJ2-1; 8 bases align to TRBD2. TRBJ2-7 matches the DNA end more closely, so the J call is doubtful. This CDR3 comprises 14 residues. Per germline, CDR1 DFQATT and CDR2 SNEGSKA (reference sequence).

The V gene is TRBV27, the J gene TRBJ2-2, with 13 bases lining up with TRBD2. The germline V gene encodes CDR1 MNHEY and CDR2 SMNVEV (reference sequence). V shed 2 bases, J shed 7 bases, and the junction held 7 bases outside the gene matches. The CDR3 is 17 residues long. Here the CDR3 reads CASSLTSGRALIGELFF. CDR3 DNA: TGTGCCAGCAGTTTAACTAGCGGGAGGGCCCTCATCGGGGAGCTGTTTTTT.

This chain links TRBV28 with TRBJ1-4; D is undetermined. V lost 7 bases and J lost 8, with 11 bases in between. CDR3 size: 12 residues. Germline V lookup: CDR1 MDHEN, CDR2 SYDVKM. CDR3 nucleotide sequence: TGTGCCAGCACGGCAGTCAAAGAAAAACTGTTTTTT. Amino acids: CASTAVKEKLFF.

The CDR3, as DNA: TGTGCCAGCAGCTTGGGCCCGACAGGGAACTATGGCTACACCTTC. This encodes CASSLGPTGNYGYTF. V usage is TRBV5-6 and J usage is TRBJ1-2; 7 bases match TRBD1. The germline V gene encodes CDR1 SGHDT and CDR2 YYEEEE. CDR3 length: 15 residues. The V gene end was trimmed by 0 bases and the J gene end by 2 bases; junction bases not matched to a gene: 4.

CDR3 sequence reads: CSAIDGRVQETQYF. The CDR3, as DNA: TGCAGTGCTATAGACGGGAGAGTCCAAGAGACCCAGTACTTC. The rearrangement links TRBV20-1 to TRBJ2-5; D is perhaps TRBD2 (6 bases). The CDR3 is 14 amino acids. Per germline, CDR1 DFQATT and CDR2 SNEGSKA (reference sequence). Trimming cost V 4 bases and J 1 base, with 13 bases left between them.

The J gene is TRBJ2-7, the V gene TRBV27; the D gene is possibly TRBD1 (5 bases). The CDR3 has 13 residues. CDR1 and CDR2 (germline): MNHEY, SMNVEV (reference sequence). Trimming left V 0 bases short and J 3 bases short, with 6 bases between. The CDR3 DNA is TGTGCCAGCAGTTTATCGGGGCGCTACGAGCAGTACTTC. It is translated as CASSLSGRYEQYF.

This CDR3 is CASSLGVQETQYF. CDR3 DNA sequence: TGTGCCAGCAGCTTAGGAGTCCAAGAGACCCAGTACTTC. The rearrangement joins TRBV7-2 to TRBJ2-5; D is ambiguous. Per germline, CDR1 SGHTA and CDR2 FQGNSA. V was shortened by 1 base and J by 1 base, with 4 bases between the two germline ends. The CDR3 is 13 amino acids.

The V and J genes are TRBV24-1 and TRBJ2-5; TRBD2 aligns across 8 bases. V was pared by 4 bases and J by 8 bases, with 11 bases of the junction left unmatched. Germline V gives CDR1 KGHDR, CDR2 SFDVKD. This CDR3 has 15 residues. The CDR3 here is CATSDSRGSGETQYF. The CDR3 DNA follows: TGTGCCACCAGTGACTCTAGGGGTAGCGGGGAAACCCAGTACTTC.

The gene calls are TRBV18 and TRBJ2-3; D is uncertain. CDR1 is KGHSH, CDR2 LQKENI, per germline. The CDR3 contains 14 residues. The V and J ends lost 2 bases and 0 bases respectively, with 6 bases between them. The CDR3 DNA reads TGTGCCAGCTCACCAGCGGCTAGCACAGATACGCAGTATTTT. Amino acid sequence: CASSPAASTDTQYF.

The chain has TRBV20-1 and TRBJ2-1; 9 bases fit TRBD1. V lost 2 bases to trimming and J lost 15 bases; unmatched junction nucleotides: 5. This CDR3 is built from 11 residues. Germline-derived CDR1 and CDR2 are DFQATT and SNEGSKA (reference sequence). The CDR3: CSARRDRVGFF. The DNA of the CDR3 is TGCAGTGCTAGAAGGGACAGGGTCGGGTTCTTC.

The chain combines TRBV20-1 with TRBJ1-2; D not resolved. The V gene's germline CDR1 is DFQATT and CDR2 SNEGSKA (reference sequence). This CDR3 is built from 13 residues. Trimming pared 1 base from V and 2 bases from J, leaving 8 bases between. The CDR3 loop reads CSARGPGNYGYTF. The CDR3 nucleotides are TGCAGTGCTAGAGGTCCAGGCAACTATGGCTACACCTTC.

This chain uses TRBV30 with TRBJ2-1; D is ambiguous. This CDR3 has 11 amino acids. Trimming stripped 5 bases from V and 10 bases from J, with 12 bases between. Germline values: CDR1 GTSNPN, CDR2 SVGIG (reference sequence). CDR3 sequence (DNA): TGTGCCTGGTCCAGTTTGGAGGAGCAGTTCTTC. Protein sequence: CAWSSLEEQFF.

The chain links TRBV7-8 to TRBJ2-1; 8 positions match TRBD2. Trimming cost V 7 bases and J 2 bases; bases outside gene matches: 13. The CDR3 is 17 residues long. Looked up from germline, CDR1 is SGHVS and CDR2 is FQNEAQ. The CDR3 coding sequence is TGTGCCAGCACTACCCGGATCGGGACTAGAGCCTACAATGAGCAGTTCTTC. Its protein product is CASTTRIGTRAYNEQFF.

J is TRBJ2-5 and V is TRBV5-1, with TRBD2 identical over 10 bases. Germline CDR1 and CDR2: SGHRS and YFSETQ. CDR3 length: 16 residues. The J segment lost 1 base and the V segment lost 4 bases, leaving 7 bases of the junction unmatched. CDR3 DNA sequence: TGCGCCAGCAGCCATCCGACTAGCGGGCTCCAAGAGACCCAGTACTTC. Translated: CASSHPTSGLQETQYF.